This note documents a single T cell receptor (beta chain) sequence. One end of the junction does not line up with germline, which may come from a read error. The sample originates from a study of T cells in Graves' hyperthyroidism and ophthalmopathy. Amplification of TCR beta CDR3 regions used RNA as the template. Using the HTBI primer set, a first-round RT-PCR was run on the TCR CDR3. Via MiXCR, TCRdb re-called the multiplex PCR reads, giving one row per CDR3 protein. The sample holds some 380,000 distinct CDR3 sequences, approximately 15% seen once. The CDR3 is made up of 12 amino acids. The V gene's germline CDR1 is MNHEY and CDR2 SMNVEV (reference sequence).

The source is a man younger than 45 with Graves' hyperthyroidism that later progressed to Graves' ophthalmopathy. Source material: blood. V is TRBV27 and J is TRBJ1-5, with D uncertain. The CDR3 DNA reads as TGTGCCAGCGGTTTAACCGGTCAGCCCCAGCATTTT. It yields the protein CASGLTGQPQHF.